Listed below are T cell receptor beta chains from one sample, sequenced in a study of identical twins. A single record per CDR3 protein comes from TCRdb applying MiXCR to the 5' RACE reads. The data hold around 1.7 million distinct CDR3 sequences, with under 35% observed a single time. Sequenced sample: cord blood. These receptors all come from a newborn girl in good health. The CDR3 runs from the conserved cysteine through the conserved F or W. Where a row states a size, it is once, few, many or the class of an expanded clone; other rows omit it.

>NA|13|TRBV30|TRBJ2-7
CAWSRGGSYEQYF
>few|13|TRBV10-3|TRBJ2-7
CAIGFSMGYEQYF
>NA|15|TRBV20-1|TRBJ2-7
CSTERSGSPLYEQYF
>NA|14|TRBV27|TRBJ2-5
CASSLGLVGVEQYF
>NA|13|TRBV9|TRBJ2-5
CASSGLEGETQYF
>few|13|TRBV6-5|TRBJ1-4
CATQGQGIEKLFF
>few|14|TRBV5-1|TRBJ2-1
CASSFTGLNNEQFF
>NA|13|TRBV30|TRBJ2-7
CAWSVKGAYEQYF
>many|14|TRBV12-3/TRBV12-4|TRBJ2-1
CASSPGGDYNEQFF
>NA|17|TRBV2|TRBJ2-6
CASSESPRPSGANVLTF
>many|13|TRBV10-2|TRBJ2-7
CASAEERVYEQYF
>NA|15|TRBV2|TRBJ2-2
CASRAAPIEGGELFF
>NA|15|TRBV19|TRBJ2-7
CASSMPGTSGYEQYF
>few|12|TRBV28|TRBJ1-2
CASREGGDGYTF
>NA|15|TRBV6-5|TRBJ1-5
CASSQRDKADQPQHF
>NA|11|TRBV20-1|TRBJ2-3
CSASISYTQYF
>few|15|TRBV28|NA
CASRPAGVRDYEQYF
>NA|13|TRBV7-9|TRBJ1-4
CASSLRQTEKLFF
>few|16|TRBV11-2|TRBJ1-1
CASTQPIGTANTEAFF
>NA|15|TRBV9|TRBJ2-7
CASSVGDLVSYEQYF
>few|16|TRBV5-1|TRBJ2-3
CASSPRLAGVSDTQYF
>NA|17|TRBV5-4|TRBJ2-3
CASSSTSGGLSTDTQYF
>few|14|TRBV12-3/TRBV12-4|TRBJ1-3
CASSLRRTGNTIYF
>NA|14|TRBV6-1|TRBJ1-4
CASSEGGHREKLFF
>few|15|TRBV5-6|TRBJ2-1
CASSRRLAGYNEQFF
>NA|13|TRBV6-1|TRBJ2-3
CASTATFTDTQYF
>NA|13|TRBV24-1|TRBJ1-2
CATSDSDNYGYTF
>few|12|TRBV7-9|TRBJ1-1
CASSAGDTEAFF
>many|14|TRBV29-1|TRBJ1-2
CSVEYGGTAYGYTF
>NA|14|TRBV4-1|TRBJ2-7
CASNRLGQTYEQYF
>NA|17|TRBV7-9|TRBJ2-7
CASSPLMIAGGRNEQYF
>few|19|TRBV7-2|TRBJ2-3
CASSLGIRRGWRLTDTQYF
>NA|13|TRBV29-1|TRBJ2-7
CSVEGQNSYEQYF
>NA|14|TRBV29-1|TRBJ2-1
CSVSELLKYNEQFF
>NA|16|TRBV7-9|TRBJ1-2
CASSYQGGGTKDGYTF
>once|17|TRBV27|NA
CASSIVGTPTSYNEQYF
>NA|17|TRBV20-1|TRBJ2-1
CSARGLTSGVGNDGQFF
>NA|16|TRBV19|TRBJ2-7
CASSIDRDRGTYEQNF
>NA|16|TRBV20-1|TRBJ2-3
CSAPGTGDDSRDTQYF
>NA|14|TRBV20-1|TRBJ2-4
CSARSALAKNIQYF
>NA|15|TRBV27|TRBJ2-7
CASSLSVGPSYEQYF
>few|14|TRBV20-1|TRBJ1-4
CSAAPGQLNEKLFF
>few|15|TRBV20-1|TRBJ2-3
CSARDGQRLTDTQYF
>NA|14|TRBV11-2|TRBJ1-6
CASSLDWAGGSLHF